Listed below are T cell receptor beta chains from one sample, sequenced in a study of blood T cell repertoires in COVID-19. The data were produced by immunoSEQ multiplex PCR, yet TCRdb's version contains in-frame clones alone and is incomplete. The sample includes 52,000 or so clones, approximately 80% seen only once; the top ten take approximately 5.9%. The sample comprised peripheral blood. The receptors originated from a human donor in a cohort sampled during active or convalescent COVID-19. Each CDR3 is given with its conserved first and last residue. The D gene is left open where the match is weak. Only part of the rows carry a size: once, few, many, or a class if the clone is expanded.

d_call	v_call	j_call	clone_size	cdr3_length	cdr3_nt	cdr3_aa
-	TRBV5-1	TRBJ1-6	-	18	TGCGCCAGCAGCTTGGCCTTTACAGAAGTCGCCTATAATTCACCCCTCCACTTT	CASSLAFTEVAYNSPLHF
TRBD1	TRBV7-9	TRBJ1-2	-	14	TGTGCCAGCAGATCTACGGGACAGGCCTATGGCTACACCTTC	CASRSTGQAYGYTF
TRBD1	TRBV7-9	TRBJ2-1	-	14	TGTGCCAGCAGCCATGGGACAGGGATGACCGATGGGGTCTTC	CASSHGTGMTDGVF
TRBD2	TRBV7-9	TRBJ2-1	-	13	TGTGCCAGCAGCCTTCGGGAGGGAAATGAGCAGTTCTTC	CASSLREGNEQFF
TRBD2	TRBV19	TRBJ2-1	-	16	TGTGCCAGTAGTTACGGGGGCGGGGGGCCCTTCAATGAGCAGTTCTTC	CASSYGGGGPFNEQFF
-	TRBV6-5	TRBJ2-6	-	15	TGTGCCGGGTTCAGAGGAAAATCTGGGGCCAACGTCCTGACTTTC	CAGFRGKSGANVLTF
-	TRBV3-1/TRBV3-2	TRBJ2-5	-	15	TGTGCCAGCAGCCGAGGAGGACAGAGCCAAGAGACCCAGTACTTC	CASSRGGQSQETQYF
TRBD2	TRBV9	TRBJ2-5	-	15	TGTGCCAGCAGTCTCTCCGGGACTAGAGGTGAGACCCAGTACTTC	CASSLSGTRGETQYF
TRBD1	TRBV19	TRBJ1-1	-	15	TGTGCCAGTAGTTTATGGACAGGGGGTCACACTGAAGCTTTCTTT	CASSLWTGGHTEAFF
-	TRBV24-1	TRBJ2-2	-	13	TGTGCCACCAGTGACCCAGGTACCGGGGAGCTGTTTTTT	CATSDPGTGELFF
TRBD1	TRBV10-1	TRBJ2-7	once	19	TGCGCCAGCAATTCCGTGCCCAATCGAGGGGACAGCTGGGCCTACGAGCAGTACTTC	CASNSVPNRGDSWAYEQYF
TRBD1	TRBV19	TRBJ1-6	-	17	TGTGCCAGTAGTACGGGGACAGGGATCTCCTATAATTCACCCCTCCACTTT	CASSTGTGISYNSPLHF
TRBD2	TRBV19	TRBJ2-3	-	16	TGTGCCAGTAGTTTACGACTAGCGGGGGGAACAGATACGCAGTATTTT	CASSLRLAGGTDTQYF
-	TRBV7-8	TRBJ2-1	-	16	TGTGCCAGCAGCTTGAGGCGGGGGCCATCCTACAATGAGCAGTTCTTC	CASSLRRGPSYNEQFF
-	TRBV18	TRBJ1-5	-	15	TGTGCCAGCTCGAACTACAGGAATAGCAATCAGCCCCAGCATTTT	CASSNYRNSNQPQHF
TRBD2	TRBV5-4	TRBJ2-2	few	16	TGTGCCAGCACCCGGGAGGGGCAGGGAAGGCTCGGGGAGCTGTTTTTT	CASTREGQGRLGELFF
TRBD1	TRBV30	TRBJ2-7	-	13	TGTGCCTGGAGTCGGGACAGGGGGACAGAGATGGACTTC	CAWSRDRGTEMDF
TRBD1	TRBV9	TRBJ2-5	-	15	TGTGCCAGCAGCGTAGGGGACAGGGACGGGGAGACCCAGTACTTC	CASSVGDRDGETQYF
TRBD1	TRBV5-6	TRBJ1-5	-	17	TGTGCCAGCAGCTCCAGAGCAGACAGGGTTAGCAATCAGCCCCAGCATTTT	CASSSRADRVSNQPQHF
TRBD1	TRBV29-1	TRBJ2-7	-	14	TGCAGCGCCGTCCCGGGACAGGGGGCCTACGAGCAGTACTTC	CSAVPGQGAYEQYF
-	TRBV27	TRBJ1-1	-	13	TGTGCCAGCAGTTCCCCGCGGAACACTGAAGCTTTCTTT	CASSSPRNTEAFF
-	TRBV5-4	TRBJ1-2	-	15	TGTGCCAGCAGCTTGGGGGGGGTCCCCTCCTATGGCTACACCTTC	CASSLGGVPSYGYTF
TRBD2	TRBV7-2	TRBJ2-5	-	18	TGTGCCAGCAGCTTAGGGTCTAGCGGGGGGCCTCGTCGAGAGACCCAGTACTTC	CASSLGSSGGPRRETQYF
-	TRBV7-9	TRBJ1-1	-	14	TGTGCCAGCAGCCCCCGATCTCGCGGCACTGAAGCTTTCTTT	CASSPRSRGTEAFF
TRBD1	TRBV4-2	TRBJ1-5	few	16	TGTGCCAGCAGCCAAGATCTTGACAGGGGGCTTCAGCCCCAGCATTTT	CASSQDLDRGLQPQHF
TRBD1	TRBV6-5	TRBJ1-6	-	16	TGTGCCAGCAGTTCCCACGCGGGACAGGGAGGTTCACCCCTCCACTTT	CASSSHAGQGGSPLHF
-	TRBV7-9	TRBJ2-3	few	11	TGTGCCAGCAGCCCCCCCCCAGGGCAGTATTTT	CASSPPPGQYF
TRBD1	TRBV10-3	TRBJ2-3	-	13	TGTGCCATCAGTTGGGACAGGGGGAATACGCAGTATTTT	CAISWDRGNTQYF
-	TRBV5-4	TRBJ1-1	once	13	TGTGCCAGCAGCAAGGGGGTTATCACTGAAGCTTTCTTT	CASSKGVITEAFF
-	TRBV9	TRBJ2-7	-	14	TGTGCCAGCAGCTACCGCCCCGAGGGCTACGAGCAGTACTTC	CASSYRPEGYEQYF
-	TRBV7-9	TRBJ1-1	-	13	TGTGCCAGCAGCTTCCCAGGGGTGGGTGAAGCTTTCTTT	CASSFPGVGEAFF
-	TRBV5-1	TRBJ2-3	-	15	TGCGCCAGCAGCTTTGGCGGTGGTTTCACAGATACGCAGTATTTT	CASSFGGGFTDTQYF
TRBD1	TRBV11-2	TRBJ1-4	few	14	TGTGCCAGCAGCATTCCGGGACAGATTGAAAAACTGTTTTTT	CASSIPGQIEKLFF
TRBD2	TRBV19	TRBJ2-5	few	16	TGTGCCAGTAGTAGGGTAGCGACTAGCGGCCAAGAGACCCAGTACTTC	CASSRVATSGQETQYF
TRBD1	TRBV2	TRBJ2-7	-	13	TGTGCCAGCAGTGGGGACAGTCTTTACGAGCAGTACTTC	CASSGDSLYEQYF
-	TRBV5-1	TRBJ1-1	-	14	TGCGCCAGCGCTGACGGCGGTTCAACAACTGAAGCTTTCTTT	CASADGGSTTEAFF